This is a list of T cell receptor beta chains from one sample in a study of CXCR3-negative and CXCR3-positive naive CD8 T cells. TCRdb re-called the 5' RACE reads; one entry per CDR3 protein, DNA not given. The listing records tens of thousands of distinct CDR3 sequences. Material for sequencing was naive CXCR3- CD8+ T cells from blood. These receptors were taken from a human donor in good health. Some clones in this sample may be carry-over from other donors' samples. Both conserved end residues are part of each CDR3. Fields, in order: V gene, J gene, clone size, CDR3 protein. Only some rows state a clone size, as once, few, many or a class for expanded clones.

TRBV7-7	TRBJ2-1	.	CASSLVFAASEEQFF
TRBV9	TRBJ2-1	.	CASSVGASGTTYNEQFF
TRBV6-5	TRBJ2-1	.	CASSYADRRINEQFF
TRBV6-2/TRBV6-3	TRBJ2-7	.	CASCGGSSYEQYF
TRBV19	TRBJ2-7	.	CASSTGTGQWAYEQYF
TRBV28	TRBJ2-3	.	CASSITTITDTQYF
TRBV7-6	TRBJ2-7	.	CASSVQNSYEQYF
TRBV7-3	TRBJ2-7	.	CASSLLGGSEQYF
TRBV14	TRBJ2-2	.	CASSQDSVSGELFF
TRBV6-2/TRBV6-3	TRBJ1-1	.	CASSYGVSSFEAFF
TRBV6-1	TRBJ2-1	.	CASSEGRGGRPSPPGEQFF
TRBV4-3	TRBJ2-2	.	CASSQDWQTTGELFF
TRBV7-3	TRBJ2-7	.	CASSFGGGAYEQYF
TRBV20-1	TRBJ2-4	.	CSASMVTENIQYF
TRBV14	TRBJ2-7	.	CASSQTGDEQYF
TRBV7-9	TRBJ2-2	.	CASSLRGENTGELFF
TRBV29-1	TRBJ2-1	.	CSVEDPGGQFF
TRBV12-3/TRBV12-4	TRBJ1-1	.	CASSPGTEAFF
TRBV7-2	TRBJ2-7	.	CASSQPDGSYEQYF
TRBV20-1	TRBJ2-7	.	CSAREPDRAFYEQYF
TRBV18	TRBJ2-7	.	CASSPPSSYEQYF
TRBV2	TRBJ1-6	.	CASRRQTETNSPLHF
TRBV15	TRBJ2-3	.	CATSTEDPGLTTSTDTQYF
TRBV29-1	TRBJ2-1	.	CSVGSFYNEQFF
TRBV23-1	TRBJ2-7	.	CASSETGTGTYEQYF
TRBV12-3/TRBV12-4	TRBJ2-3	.	CASSSTSGGSSTDTQYF
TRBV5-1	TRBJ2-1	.	CASSSYRASSYNEQFF
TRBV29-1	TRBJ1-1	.	CSVEDLSGIGNTEAFF
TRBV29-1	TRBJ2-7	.	CSVTGTDEQYF
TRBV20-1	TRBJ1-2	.	CSARDGLGAQGGYTF
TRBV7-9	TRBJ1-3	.	CASSLVAGYSGNTIYF
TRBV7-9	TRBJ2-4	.	CASSLEGTARNIQYF
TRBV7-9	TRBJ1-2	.	CASSLEAQEIYGYNF
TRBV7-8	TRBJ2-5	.	CASSLVRLAAQETQYF
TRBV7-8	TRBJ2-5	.	CASIGTEETQYF
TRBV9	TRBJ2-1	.	CASSAGQGDEQFF
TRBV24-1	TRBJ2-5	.	CATSDRRGGALQETQYF
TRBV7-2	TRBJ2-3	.	CASSILAGRTDTQYF
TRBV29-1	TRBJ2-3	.	CSVEGGDRPTDTQYF
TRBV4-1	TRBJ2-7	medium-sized	CASSQKGGGRLLYEQYF
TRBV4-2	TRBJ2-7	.	CASSQDGLAGGTYEQYF
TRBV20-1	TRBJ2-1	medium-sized	CSARELQGAFHNEQFF
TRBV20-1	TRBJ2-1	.	CSARVAGRDGEQFF
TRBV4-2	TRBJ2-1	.	CASSQERVGLAGYEQFF
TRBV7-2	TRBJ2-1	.	CATGGGAYNEQFF
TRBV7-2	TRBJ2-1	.	CANSLLAGFYNEQFF
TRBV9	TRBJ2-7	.	CASSVEGQGYHEQYF
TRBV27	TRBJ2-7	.	CAAGQTYEQYF
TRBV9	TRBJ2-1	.	CASSPPGSYNEQFF
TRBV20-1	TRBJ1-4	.	CSARMGEKLFF
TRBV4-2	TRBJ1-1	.	CASSQVQGQGFGEAFF
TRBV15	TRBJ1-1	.	CATSRDDVGEAFF
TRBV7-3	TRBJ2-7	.	CASSLFGGRGGYEQYF
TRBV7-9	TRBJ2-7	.	CASSRTPGYEQYF
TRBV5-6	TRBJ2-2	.	CASTLGGVTGELFF
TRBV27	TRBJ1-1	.	CASSSQWNTEAFF
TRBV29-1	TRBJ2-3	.	CSVEEGQRADTQYF
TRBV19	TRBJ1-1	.	CASSIAPGANTEAFF
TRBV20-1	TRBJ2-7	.	CSLSPRDSYEQYF